Shown below are 23 T cell receptor beta chains from a single sample sequenced in a study of blood T cell repertoires in COVID-19. The protocol was immunoSEQ multiplex PCR, while the TCRdb copy is restricted to in-frame clones and leaves out a portion. This table has 90,000 or so clones, roughly 90% appearing once. Sequenced input: peripheral blood. The receptors stem from a woman over 75 with active or convalescent COVID-19.

In DNA form, the CDR3 reads TGTGCCAGCAGCCCTCCCTGGGGGACAGTGAACACCGGGGAGCTGTTTTTT. Amino acids: CASSPPWGTVNTGELFF. The chain joins TRBV14 to TRBJ2-2; TRBD1 matches at 7 bases. CDR3 length: 17 residues. V was pared by 4 bases and J by 1 base, with 9 bases of the junction left unmatched. Germline V lookup: CDR1 SGHDN, CDR2 FVKESK.

The chain recombines TRBV18 with TRBJ2-2; D is unclear. Trimming removed 3 bases from V and 5 bases from J, with 7 bases in between. Germline V gene lookup returns CDR1 KGHSH and CDR2 LQKENI. There are 13 residues in the CDR3. The CDR3 DNA is TGTGCCAGCTCACCCAGTCCGACCGGGGAGCTGTTTTTT. This translates into CASSPSPTGELFF.

The chain links TRBV27 to TRBJ2-7; 9 positions agree with TRBD1. The CDR3 has 15 residues. Looked up from germline, CDR1 is MNHEY and CDR2 is SMNVEV (reference sequence). Unmatched junction bases numbered 10, after V lost 5 bases and J lost 5 bases. CDR3 in amino acids: CASSPRPGQGHEQYF. The DNA of the CDR3 is TGTGCCAGCAGTCCCCGTCCGGGACAGGGACACGAGCAGTACTTC.

The genes are TRBV6-6 and TRBJ2-1; 7 bases map to TRBD2. Germline-derived CDR1 and CDR2 are MNHNY and SVGAGI (reference sequence). V lost 7 bases, J lost 7 bases, and 13 bases stayed unmatched. The CDR3 covers 15 residues. CDR3 sequence: CASTITSLAANEQFF. For the CDR3, the DNA is TGTGCCAGCACCATTACGTCGCTAGCGGCGAATGAGCAGTTCTTC.

The V call is TRBV6-5, the J call TRBJ2-5; no clear D gene. V shed 2 bases and J shed 5 bases, with 9 bases lying between them. The CDR3 contains 13 residues. The germline V gene has CDR1 MNHEY and CDR2 SVGAGI. CDR3 nucleotide sequence: TGTGCCAGCAGTTACCTGACACGGGAGACCCAGTACTTC. Translation: CASSYLTRETQYF.

The DNA of the CDR3 is TGCAGTGCTAGTGGGGTGGAGGGGGCAAGAAGGAGCAATCAGCCCCAGCATTTT. It yields the protein CSASGVEGARRSNQPQHF. This sequence joins TRBV20-1 and TRBJ1-5, with TRBD1 identical over 7 bases. The CDR3 contains 18 residues. V gave up 3 bases and J gave up 1 base; unmatched junction bases: 15. CDR1 and CDR2 (germline): DFQATT, SNEGSKA (reference sequence).

The chain recombines TRBV5-1 with TRBJ1-1, with no clear D. Germline V CDR1 and CDR2: SGHRS, YFSETQ. The V end lost 0 bases, the J end lost 0 bases, and 9 bases lay between the germline ends. This CDR3 is built from 15 residues. This chain's CDR3 is CASSLDVKMNTEAFF. CDR3 sequence (DNA): TGCGCCAGCAGCTTGGATGTAAAAATGAACACTGAAGCTTTCTTT.

This sequence joins TRBV28 and TRBJ2-7; 7 nucleotides align to TRBD2. The CDR3 is 12 amino acids. The V gene end was trimmed by 8 bases and the J gene end by 1 base; junction bases not matched to a gene: 2. CDR1 MDHEN and CDR2 SYDVKM come from the germline V gene. CDR3 in amino acids: CASAGGSYEQYF. The CDR3, as DNA: TGTGCCAGCGCCGGGGGGTCCTACGAGCAGTACTTC.

The V and J genes are TRBV11-1 and TRBJ2-1; D is ambiguous. Germline V CDR1 and CDR2: SGHAT, FQDESV (reference sequence). The CDR3 is 15 amino acids. Deletions cut 5 bases from V and 0 bases from J, with 11 bases between. The CDR3 region is CASSKTPSSYNEQFF. CDR3 bases: TGTGCCAGCAGCAAGACTCCTAGCTCCTACAATGAGCAGTTCTTC.

V is TRBV28 and J is TRBJ2-2; D is possibly TRBD2 (6 bases). Trimming pared 0 bases from V and 13 bases from J, leaving 6 bases between. The CDR3 is made up of 11 amino acids. In germline, CDR1 is MDHEN, CDR2 SYDVKM. The DNA for the CDR3 is TGTGCCAGCAGTTTATGGGGAGGGCTGTTTTTT. Its protein is CASSLWGGLFF.

The CDR3 DNA reads as TGTGCCAGCTGCGACAGGGGGGGGACGGAGACCCAGTACTTC. Translation gives CASCDRGGTETQYF. V and J are TRBV27 and TRBJ2-5, with 9 positions matching TRBD1. Germline trimming cut 8 bases from V and 5 bases from J; bases unmatched to any gene: 9. This CDR3 comprises 14 residues. Germline V gene lookup returns CDR1 MNHEY and CDR2 SMNVEV (reference sequence).

CDR3 coding DNA: TGTGCCAGTAGTATAGGCGGGACCACCTTACATGAGCAGTTCTTC. This codes for CASSIGGTTLHEQFF. The chain employs TRBV19 and TRBJ2-1, with D possibly TRBD2 on 6 matching bases. There are 15 residues in the CDR3. CDR1 LNHDA and CDR2 SQIVND come from the germline V gene (reference sequence). Trimming took 1 base from V and 8 from J, leaving 15 bases between them.

The J gene is TRBJ1-5, the V gene TRBV10-3, with D possibly TRBD1 on 5 matching bases. V lost 4 bases and J 0 bases, leaving 7 bases between the germline ends. The CDR3 extends over 14 amino acids. Per germline, CDR1 ENHRY and CDR2 SYGVKD. The CDR3 loop is CAISGQYSNQPQHF. DNA for the CDR3: TGTGCCATCAGTGGACAGTATAGCAATCAGCCCCAGCATTTT.

This sequence joins TRBV5-1 and TRBJ2-3, with 10 bases that match TRBD1. CDR1 is SGHRS, CDR2 YFSETQ, per germline. Losses at the gene ends were 4 bases for V and 5 bases for J; bases not matched to a gene: 7. The CDR3 length is 15 residues. The CDR3 sequence: CASSPMTGGKDTQYF. In DNA, the CDR3 is TGCGCCAGCAGCCCGATGACAGGGGGCAAAGATACGCAGTATTTT.

V is TRBV7-9 and J is TRBJ1-4, with 9 bases matching TRBD1. J lost 7 bases, V lost 1 base, and 4 bases had no gene match. The CDR3 is 15 amino acids. Germline-derived CDR1 and CDR2 are SEHNR and FQNEAQ (reference sequence). The CDR3 nucleotides are TGTGCCAGCAGCTTAGGGGGACAGGGTACTGAAAAACTGTTTTTT. It yields the protein CASSLGGQGTEKLFF.

The V and J genes are TRBV5-1 and TRBJ2-1; D may be TRBD1 (5 bases). This CDR3 is 13 amino acids long. The germline V gene has CDR1 SGHRS and CDR2 YFSETQ. V was pared by 7 bases and J by 2 bases, with 10 bases between. CDR3 loop: CASRRETYNEQFF. In DNA, the CDR3 is TGCGCCAGCCGCAGGGAAACCTACAATGAGCAGTTCTTC. Variable domain in full (rest from reference TRBV5-1 and TRBJ2-1): KAGVTQTPRYLIKTRGQQVTLSCSPISGHRSVSWYQQTPGQGLQFLFEYFSETQRNKGNFPGRFSGRQFSNSRSEMNVSTLELGDSALYLCASRRETYNEQFFGPGTRLTVL.

This clone was detected only once. The chain employs TRBV28 and TRBJ1-6; tentative D call: TRBD1 (5 bases). The V end lost 6 bases, the J end lost 6 bases, and 15 bases lay between the germline ends. Germline CDR1 MDHEN, CDR2 SYDVKM. This CDR3 contains 15 residues. CDR3 sequence reads: CASSPGSLINSPLHF. The CDR3 DNA is TGTGCCAGCAGCCCAGGGTCGTTGATTAATTCACCCCTCCACTTT.

The chain links TRBV7-9 to TRBJ1-4; no clear D. This CDR3 is built from 14 residues. The V gene lost 1 base and the J gene lost 5 bases, with 8 bases spanning the gap. Germline V gene sequence: CDR1 SEHNR, CDR2 FQNEAQ (reference sequence). The CDR3 reads CASSLERLNEKLFF. The CDR3 bases are TGTGCCAGCAGCTTAGAACGGTTAAATGAAAAACTGTTTTTT.

This rearrangement joins TRBV4-2 to TRBJ2-7, with D unclear. Germline loops: CDR1 LGHNA, CDR2 YNFKEQ. The V gene lost 1 base and the J gene lost 0 bases, with 7 bases spanning the gap. CDR3 length equals 14 residues. CDR3 sequence: CASSQVGDSYEQYF. The DNA of the CDR3 is TGTGCCAGCAGCCAAGTAGGAGACTCCTACGAGCAGTACTTC.

In its sample, this clone was seen once. This chain's CDR3 is CASRPQDNYGYTF. The CDR3 nucleotides are TGCGCCAGCAGACCACAGGATAACTATGGCTACACCTTC. The chain combines TRBV10-2 with TRBJ1-2, with D perhaps matching TRBD1 (5 bases). Trimming removed 6 bases at V and 1 base at J, with 9 bases between. Germline V CDR1 and CDR2: WSHSY, SAAADI. The CDR3 has 13 residues.

V usage is TRBV7-3 and J usage is TRBJ1-1, with D possibly being TRBD1 (5 bases). The CDR3 totals 16 residues. Trimming pared 5 bases from V and 5 bases from J, leaving 21 bases between. Germline assignment: CDR1 SGHTA and CDR2 FQGTGA. The CDR3 is CASSPGLGRGKTEAFF. The CDR3 nucleotides are TGTGCCAGCAGCCCTGGTTTGGGGAGGGGAAAAACTGAAGCTTTCTTT.

This rearrangement joins TRBV28 to TRBJ2-3; 9 bases are a match to TRBD1. This CDR3 is built from 18 residues. Germline V gene sequence: CDR1 MDHEN, CDR2 SYDVKM. The V and J ends lost 2 bases and 2 bases, in that order; junction bases with no gene match: 11. CDR3 sequence: CASSLRDRESFNTDTQYF. CDR3 nucleotide sequence: TGTGCCAGCAGTTTACGGGACAGGGAGTCCTTCAACACAGATACGCAGTATTTT.

The CDR3: CASSEGGYGYTF. CDR3 bases: TGCGCCAGCAGCGAGGGCGGGTATGGCTACACCTTC. The chain employs TRBV5-1 and TRBJ1-2, with D uncertain. The CDR3 spans 12 residues. Per the germline V gene, CDR1 is SGHRS and CDR2 is YFSETQ. V was clipped by 4 bases and J by 5 bases, with 9 bases between them. The whole variable domain, remainder taken from reference TRBV5-1 and TRBJ1-2, is KAGVTQTPRYLIKTRGQQVTLSCSPISGHRSVSWYQQTPGQGLQFLFEYFSETQRNKGNFPGRFSGRQFSNSRSEMNVSTLELGDSALYLCASSEGGYGYTFGSGTRLTVV.